This T cell receptor beta chain is from a study of blood T cell repertoires in COVID-19. Clones were read by immunoSEQ multiplex PCR, and TCRdb kept only the in-frame ones, dropping some. The top ten hold about 1.7% of the sample, which has some 400,000 clones, roughly 90% seen once. Germline values: CDR1 SGHDT, CDR2 YYEEEE. V shed 4 bases and J 7 bases; nucleotides not matched to a gene: 9. The CDR3 spans 14 residues. The sequencing input was PBMCs or T cells enriched from blood (not recorded which). This clonotype was obtained from a woman aged 25 to 45 who had recovered from COVID-19. The chain recombines TRBV5-6 with TRBJ1-2; 8 positions match TRBD1. CDR3 coding DNA: TGTGCCAGCAGCCACCCAGGGGGCAACGGTGGCTACACCTTC. Its translation: CASSHPGGNGGYTF. The variable domain in full, completed from reference TRBV5-6 and TRBJ1-2, reads DAGVTQSPTHLIKTRGQQVTLRCSPKSGHDTVSWYQQALGQGPQFIFQYYEEEERQRGNFPDRFSGHQFPNYSSELNVNALLLGDSALYLCASSHPGGNGGYTFGSGTRLTVV.